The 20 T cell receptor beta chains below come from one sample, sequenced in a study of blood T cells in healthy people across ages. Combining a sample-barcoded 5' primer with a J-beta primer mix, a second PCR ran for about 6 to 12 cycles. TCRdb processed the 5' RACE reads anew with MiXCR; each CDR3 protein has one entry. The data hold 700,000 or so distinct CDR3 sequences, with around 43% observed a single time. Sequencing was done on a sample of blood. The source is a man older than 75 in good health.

CDR3 in DNA: TGTGCCAGCAGTGAGGACAGGGGAGTAGAGACCCAGTACTTC. As protein: CASSEDRGVETQYF. This chain connects TRBV6-2 or TRBV6-3 to TRBJ2-5; 9 positions agree with TRBD1. J lost 4 bases, V lost 5 bases, and 5 bases had no gene match. CDR3 length: 14 amino acids. CDR1 and CDR2 (germline): MNHEY, SVGEGT.

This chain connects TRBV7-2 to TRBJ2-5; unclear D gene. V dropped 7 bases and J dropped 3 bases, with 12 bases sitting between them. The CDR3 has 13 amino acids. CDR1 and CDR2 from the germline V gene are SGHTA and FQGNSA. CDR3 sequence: CASNQRPEETQYF. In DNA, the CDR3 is TGTGCCAGCAACCAACGCCCGGAAGAGACCCAGTACTTC.

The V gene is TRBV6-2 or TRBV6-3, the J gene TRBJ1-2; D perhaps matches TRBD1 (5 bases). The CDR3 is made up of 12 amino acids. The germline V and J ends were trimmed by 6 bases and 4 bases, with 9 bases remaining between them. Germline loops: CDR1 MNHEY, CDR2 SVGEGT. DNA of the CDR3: TGTGCCAGCAGCGATGACAGCTATGGCTACACCTTC. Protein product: CASSDDSYGYTF.

The CDR3 coding sequence is TGTGCCAGCAGCTCTCAAGGGGAGGGGAACAATGAGCAGTTCTTC. Translated: CASSSQGEGNNEQFF. This rearrangement joins TRBV7-3 to TRBJ2-1; 7 bases are a match to TRBD2. Germline V gene data show CDR1 as SGHTA and CDR2 as FQGTGA. The CDR3 spans 15 residues. The ends lost 4 bases at V and 5 bases at J; junction bases unmatched: 8.

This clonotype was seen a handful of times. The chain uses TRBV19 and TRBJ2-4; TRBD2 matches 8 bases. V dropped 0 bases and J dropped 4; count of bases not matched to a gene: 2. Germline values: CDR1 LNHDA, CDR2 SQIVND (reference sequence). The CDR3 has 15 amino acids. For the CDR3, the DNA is TGTGCCAGTAGTATAGAAGCGGGAGTTAAAAACATTCAGTACTTC. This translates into CASSIEAGVKNIQYF.

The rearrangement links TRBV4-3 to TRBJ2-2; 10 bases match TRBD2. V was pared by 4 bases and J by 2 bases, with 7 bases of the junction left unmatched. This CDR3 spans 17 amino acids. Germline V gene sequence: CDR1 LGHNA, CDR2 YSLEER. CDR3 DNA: TGCGCCAGCAGCCTGGCGGGACTAGCGCAAAACACCGGGGAGCTGTTTTTT. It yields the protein CASSLAGLAQNTGELFF.

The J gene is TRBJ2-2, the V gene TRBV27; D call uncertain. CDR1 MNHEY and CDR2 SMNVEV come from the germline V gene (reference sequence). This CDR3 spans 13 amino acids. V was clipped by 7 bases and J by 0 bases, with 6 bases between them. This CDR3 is CASKRANTGELFF. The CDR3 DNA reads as TGTGCCAGCAAGCGCGCGAACACCGGGGAGCTGTTTTTT.

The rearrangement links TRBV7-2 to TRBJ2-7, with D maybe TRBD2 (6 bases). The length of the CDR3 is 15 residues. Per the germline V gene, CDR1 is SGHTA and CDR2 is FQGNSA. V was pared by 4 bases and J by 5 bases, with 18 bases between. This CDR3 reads CASSSPSFGGNEQYF. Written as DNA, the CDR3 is TGTGCCAGCAGCTCCCCGAGTTTTGGGGGGAACGAGCAGTACTTC.

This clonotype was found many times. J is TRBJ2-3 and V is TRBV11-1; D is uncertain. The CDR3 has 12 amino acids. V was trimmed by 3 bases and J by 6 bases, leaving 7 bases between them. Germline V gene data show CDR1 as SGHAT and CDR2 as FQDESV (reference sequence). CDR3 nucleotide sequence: TGTGCCAGCAGCTTTCATGGGGATACGCAGTATTTT. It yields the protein CASSFHGDTQYF. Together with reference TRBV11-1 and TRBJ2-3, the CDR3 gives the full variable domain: EAEVAQSPRYKITEKSQAVAFWCDPISGHATLYWYRQILGQGPELLVQFQDESVVDDSQLPKDRFSAERLKGVDSTLKIQPAELGDSAMYLCASSFHGDTQYFGPGTRLTVL.

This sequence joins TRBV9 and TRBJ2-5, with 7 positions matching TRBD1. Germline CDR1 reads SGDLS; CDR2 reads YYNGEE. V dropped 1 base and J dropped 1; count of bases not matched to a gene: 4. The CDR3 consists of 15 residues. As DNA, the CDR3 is TGTGCCAGCAGCGTACAGACAGGGTTCCAAGAGACCCAGTACTTC. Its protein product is CASSVQTGFQETQYF.

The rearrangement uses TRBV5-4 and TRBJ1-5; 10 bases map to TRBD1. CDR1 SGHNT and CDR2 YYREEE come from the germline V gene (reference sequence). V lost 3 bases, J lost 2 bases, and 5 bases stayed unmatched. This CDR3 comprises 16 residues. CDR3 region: CASSSGDRGGNQPQHF. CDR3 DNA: TGTGCCAGCAGCTCTGGGGACAGGGGAGGCAATCAGCCCCAGCATTTT.

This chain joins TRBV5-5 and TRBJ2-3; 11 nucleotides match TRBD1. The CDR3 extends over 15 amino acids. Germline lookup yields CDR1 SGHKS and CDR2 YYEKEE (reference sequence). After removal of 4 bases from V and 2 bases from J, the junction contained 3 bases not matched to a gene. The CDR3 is CASSRTGGITDTQYF. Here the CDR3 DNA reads TGTGCCAGCAGCCGGACAGGGGGCATCACAGATACGCAGTATTTT. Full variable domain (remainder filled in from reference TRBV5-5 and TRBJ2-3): DAGVTQSPTHLIKTRGQQVTLRCSPISGHKSVSWYQQVLGQGPQFIFQYYEKEERGRGNFPDRFSARQFPNYSSELNVNALLLGDSALYLCASSRTGGITDTQYFGPGTRLTVL.

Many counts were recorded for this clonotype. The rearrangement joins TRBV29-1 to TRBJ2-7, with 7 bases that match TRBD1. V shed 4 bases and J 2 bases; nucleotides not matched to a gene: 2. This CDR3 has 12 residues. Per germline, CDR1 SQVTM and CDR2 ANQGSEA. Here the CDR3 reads CSVADRAYEQYF. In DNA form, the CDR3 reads TGCAGCGTTGCTGACAGGGCCTACGAGCAGTACTTC.

The CDR3 DNA follows: TGTGCCAGCAGTGAAGGACAGGGACGGGTAGATACGCAGTATTTT. Translation gives CASSEGQGRVDTQYF. The V gene is TRBV6-1, the J gene TRBJ2-3, with 7 bases fitting TRBD1. Germline V gene sequence: CDR1 MNHNS, CDR2 SASEGT. J lost 5 bases, V lost 1 base, and 6 bases had no gene match. The CDR3 loop spans 15 amino acids.

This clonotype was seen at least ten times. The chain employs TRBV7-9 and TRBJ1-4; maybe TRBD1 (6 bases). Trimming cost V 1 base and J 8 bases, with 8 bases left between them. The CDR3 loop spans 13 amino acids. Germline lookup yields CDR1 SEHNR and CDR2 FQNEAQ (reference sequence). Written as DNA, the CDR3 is TGTGCCAGCAGCTTAGTCGGGGGCGAAAAACTGTTTTTT. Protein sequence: CASSLVGGEKLFF. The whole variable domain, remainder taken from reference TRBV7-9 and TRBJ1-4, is DTGVSQNPRHKITKRGQNVTFRCDPISEHNRLYWYRQTLGQGPEFLTYFQNEAQLEKSRLLSDRFSAERPKGSFSTLEIQRTEQGDSAMYLCASSLVGGEKLFFGSGTQLSVL.

The CDR3 region has the DNA TGCAGTGCTAGAGAGACGAACACCGGGGAGCTGTTTTTT. It translates to CSARETNTGELFF. The gene calls are TRBV20-1 and TRBJ2-2; unclear D gene. CDR1 and CDR2 from the germline V gene are DFQATT and SNEGSKA (reference sequence). Trimming stripped 0 bases from V and 0 bases from J, with 2 bases between. CDR3 length equals 13 residues.

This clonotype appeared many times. CDR3 bases: TGCAGTGCTAGAGACGGCAGAACCACCGGGGAGCTGTTTTTT. It encodes CSARDGRTTGELFF. The chain joins TRBV20-1 to TRBJ2-2; D is unresolved. V lost 0 bases, J lost 4 bases, and 9 bases lay in between. The CDR3 contains 14 residues. Germline V gene data show CDR1 as DFQATT and CDR2 as SNEGSKA (reference sequence).

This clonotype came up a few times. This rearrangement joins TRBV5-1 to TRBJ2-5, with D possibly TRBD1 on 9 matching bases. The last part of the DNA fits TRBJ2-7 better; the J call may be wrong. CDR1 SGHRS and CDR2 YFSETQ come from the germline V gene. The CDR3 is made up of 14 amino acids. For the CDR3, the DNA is TGCGCCAGCAGCGCGGGACAGGGACTAGACGAGCAGTACTTC. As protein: CASSAGQGLDEQYF.

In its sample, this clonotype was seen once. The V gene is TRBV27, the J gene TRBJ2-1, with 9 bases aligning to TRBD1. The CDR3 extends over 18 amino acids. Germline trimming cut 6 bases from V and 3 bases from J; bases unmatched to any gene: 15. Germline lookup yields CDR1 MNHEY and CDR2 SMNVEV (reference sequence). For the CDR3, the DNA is TGTGCCAGCAGCCGTGGACGATTGGACAGGGGCTACTACAATGAGCAGTTCTTC. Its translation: CASSRGRLDRGYYNEQFF.

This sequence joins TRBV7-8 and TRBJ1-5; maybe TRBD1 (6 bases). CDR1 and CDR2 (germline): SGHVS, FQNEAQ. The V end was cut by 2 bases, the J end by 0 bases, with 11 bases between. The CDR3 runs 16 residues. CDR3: CASSLTGQFSNQPQHF. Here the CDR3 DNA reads TGTGCCAGCAGCTTAACCGGACAGTTTAGCAATCAGCCCCAGCATTTT.